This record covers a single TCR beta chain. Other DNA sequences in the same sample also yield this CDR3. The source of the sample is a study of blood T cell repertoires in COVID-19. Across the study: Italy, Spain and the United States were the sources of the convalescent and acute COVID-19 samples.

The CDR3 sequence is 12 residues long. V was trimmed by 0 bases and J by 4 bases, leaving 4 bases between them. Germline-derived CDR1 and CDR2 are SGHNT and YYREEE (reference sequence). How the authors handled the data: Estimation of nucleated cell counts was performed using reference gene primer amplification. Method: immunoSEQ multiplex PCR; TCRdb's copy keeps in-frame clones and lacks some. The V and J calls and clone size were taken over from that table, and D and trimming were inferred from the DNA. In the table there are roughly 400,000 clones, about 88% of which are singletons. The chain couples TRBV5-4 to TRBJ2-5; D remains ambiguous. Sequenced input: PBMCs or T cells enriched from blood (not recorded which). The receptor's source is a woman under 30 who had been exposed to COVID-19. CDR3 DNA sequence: TGTGCCAGCAGCTTGGATCGAGAGACCCAGTACTTC. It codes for CASSLDRETQYF.